These T cell receptor beta chains were read from a single sample in a study of blood T cells in healthy people across ages. TCRdb analysed the 5' RACE reads with MiXCR anew, one entry per CDR3 protein. Found here are 1.5 million to 2 million distinct CDR3 sequences, about two fifths of them singletons; the top ten hold roughly 23%. Material: blood. All receptors come from a human donor in good health. Each CDR3 is given with its conserved first and last residue.

TRBJ1-1 | TRBV4-3 | 15 | CASSRIWTENTEAFF
TRBJ1-2 | TRBV4-1 | 13 | CASSPDRDPSYTF
TRBJ1-2 | TRBV20-1 | 14 | CSARDPSGGYGYTF
TRBJ2-5 | TRBV4-1 | 14 | CASSQPSKEETQYF
TRBJ2-1 | TRBV5-1 | 15 | CASSSAGVSYNEQFF
. | TRBV5-6 | 15 | CASSPPPGQSYEQYF
TRBJ1-5 | TRBV5-1 | 15 | CASSPGPGDLQPQHF
TRBJ1-2 | TRBV29-1 | 13 | CSVGGVGGSGYTF
TRBJ2-1 | TRBV7-9 | 15 | CASSLSAGNYNEQFF
TRBJ1-2 | TRBV6-5 | 14 | CASSYGQDLGGYTF
TRBJ2-3 | TRBV27 | 15 | CASSFVAGKTDTQYF
TRBJ2-1 | TRBV7-3 | 18 | CASRAGTSGGAFSNEQFF
TRBJ1-1 | TRBV29-1 | 13 | CSVNVGGSTEAFF
TRBJ2-7 | TRBV4-2 | 16 | CASSPSELAGVYEQYF
TRBJ2-3 | TRBV4-3 | 14 | CASSPWTVADTQYF
TRBJ2-6 | TRBV5-1 | 14 | CASGPPSGANVLTF
TRBJ2-3 | TRBV4-1 | 16 | CASSQDIGQVTDTQYF
TRBJ2-2 | TRBV20-1 | 19 | CSARDLGLAGGANTGELFF
TRBJ1-6 | TRBV7-2 | 15 | CASSLQGPYNSPLHF
TRBJ2-7 | TRBV20-1 | 16 | CSARPQTGLAGYEQYF
TRBJ2-3 | TRBV4-1 | 16 | CASSQDRQGGTDTQYF
TRBJ2-3 | TRBV29-1 | 14 | CSVEGAVRTDTQYF
TRBJ2-4 | TRBV7-2 | 20 | CASSLHKRGGTTGDKNIQYF
TRBJ2-5 | TRBV3-1 | 12 | CASRGLRETQYF
TRBJ1-5 | TRBV30 | 13 | CAFTRDSNQPQHF
TRBJ1-5 | TRBV27 | 13 | CASSLETGQPQHF
TRBJ2-1 | TRBV4-3 | 17 | CASSLIPGIIAYNEQFF
TRBJ2-5 | TRBV4-3 | 15 | CASSQDSGGGETQYF
TRBJ2-7 | TRBV28 | 15 | CASSLSPQGSYEQYF
TRBJ2-7 | TRBV20-1 | 15 | CSASPPGQGRYEQYF
TRBJ2-6 | TRBV7-9 | 17 | CASSSWGHRSGANVLTF
TRBJ1-2 | TRBV7-3 | 16 | CASSLGGTESAVGYTF
TRBJ1-2 | TRBV7-2 | 15 | CASSLSPGGSNGYTF
. | TRBV4-3 | 14 | CASSPGTGTPEQYF
TRBJ1-5 | TRBV6-2/TRBV6-3 | 14 | CASSYVAVVRPQHF
. | TRBV3-1 | 15 | CASSQEAGVGYEQYF
TRBJ1-1 | TRBV6-2/TRBV6-3 | 16 | CASTDLSGQPNTEAFF
TRBJ2-7 | TRBV21-1 | 19 | CASNKFVLRRDFPSYEQYF
TRBJ1-2 | TRBV4-1 | 16 | CANSQDLFRRSHGYTF
TRBJ2-3 | TRBV15 | 15 | CATSRQGRSTDTQYF
TRBJ1-1 | TRBV20-1 | 15 | CSARMGPDPDTEAFF
TRBJ2-3 | TRBV28 | 15 | CASSFSGGLTDTQYF
TRBJ1-4 | TRBV12-5 | 16 | CASGLGQLATNEKLFF
TRBJ2-1 | TRBV12-3/TRBV12-4 | 16 | CASRAHGTPLRDEQFF
TRBJ1-1 | TRBV6-2/TRBV6-3 | 15 | CASSSRQELNTEAFF
TRBJ2-1 | TRBV7-2 | 15 | CAGGLSGGSYNEQFF
TRBJ2-6 | TRBV5-1 | 17 | CASSLWVLSSGANVLTF
TRBJ2-1 | TRBV7-3 | 14 | CASSPKSGSYEQFF
TRBJ2-1 | TRBV7-6 | 14 | CASSFGTGAYEQFF
TRBJ2-2 | TRBV12-3/TRBV12-4 | 16 | CASSYRGPPNTGELFF
TRBJ1-2 | TRBV5-5 | 15 | CASSSDGGARTGYTF
TRBJ2-5 | TRBV6-5 | 14 | CASSYSSGRETQYF
TRBJ2-3 | TRBV7-3 | 15 | CASSQSAGRTDTQYF
TRBJ2-1 | TRBV7-9 | 18 | CASSLEGVQGSSYNEQFF
TRBJ2-7 | TRBV5-1 | 13 | CASSLAEEYEQYF
TRBJ2-7 | TRBV28 | 13 | CASSWQGAYEQYF
TRBJ2-5 | TRBV3-1 | 14 | CASSQGTSGETQYF
TRBJ2-3 | TRBV6-2/TRBV6-3 | 11 | CASSYLGTQYF
TRBJ1-1 | TRBV7-3 | 17 | CASSLSSGFVMNTEAFF